In its sample, the clone carrying this T cell receptor beta chain was seen once. A read error may explain this, as a much larger clone is one base away. The data originate from a study of T cells in Graves' hyperthyroidism and ophthalmopathy. Germline lookup yields CDR1 LGHDT and CDR2 YNNKEL (reference sequence). The CDR3 covers 14 residues. TCR beta CDR3 region amplification was performed from RNA transcripts. First-round RT-PCR targeting the TCR CDR3 was performed with the HTBI primer set. TCRdb re-called the multiplex PCR reads with MiXCR, one entry per CDR3 protein. The sample carries 450,000 to 600,000 distinct CDR3 sequences, 15% to 20% recorded once.

The chain combines TRBV3-1 with TRBJ2-1, with D hard to call. The origin of this receptor is a man between 40 and 49 years old with Graves' ophthalmopathy. The sample consisted of blood. CDR3 bases: TGTGACAGCAGCCAAGGAACTATTTTTCCGGTTCAGTTCTTC. Translation: CDSSQGTIFPVQFF.